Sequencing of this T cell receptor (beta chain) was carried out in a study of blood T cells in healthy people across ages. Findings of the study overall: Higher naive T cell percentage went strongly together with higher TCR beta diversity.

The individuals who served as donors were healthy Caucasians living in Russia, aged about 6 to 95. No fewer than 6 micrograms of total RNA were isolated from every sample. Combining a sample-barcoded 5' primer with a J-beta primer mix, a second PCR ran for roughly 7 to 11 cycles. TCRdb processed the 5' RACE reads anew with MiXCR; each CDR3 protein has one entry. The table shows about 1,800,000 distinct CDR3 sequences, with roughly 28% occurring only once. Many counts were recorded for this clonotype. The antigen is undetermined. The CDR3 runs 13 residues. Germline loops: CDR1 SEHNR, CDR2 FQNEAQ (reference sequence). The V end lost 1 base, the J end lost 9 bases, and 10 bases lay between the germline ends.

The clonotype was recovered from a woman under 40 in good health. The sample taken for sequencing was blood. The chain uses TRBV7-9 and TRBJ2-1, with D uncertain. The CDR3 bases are TGTGCCAGCAGCTTAGAAGTTACTGGTGAGCAGTTCTTC. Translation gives CASSLEVTGEQFF.